The 5 T cell receptor beta chains below come from one sample, sequenced in a study of shared clonotypes between healthy human individuals. Naive CD8 isolation took CD45RO-negative cells positively selected for CCR7 and excluded terminally differentiated effector memory CD45RA+ cells. The table came from immunoSEQ multiplex PCR; TCRdb's copy has only in-frame clones and leaves some out. Among hundreds of thousands of clones listed, around 92% were seen once. The sequenced sample was naive CD8+ T cells sorted from blood. Receptor source: a man in his thirties or forties in good health.

This chain joins TRBV25-1 and TRBJ2-3; D not certain. The CDR3 runs 13 residues. CDR1 is MGHDK and CDR2 is SYGVNS in the germline V gene. V was clipped by 4 bases and J by 1 base, with 6 bases between them. The CDR3, as DNA: TGTGCCAGCAGTGGCCCGGGCACAGATACGCAGTATTTT. Encoded protein: CASSGPGTDTQYF.

The gene calls are TRBV28 and TRBJ1-5, with TRBD1 as a possible D gene (5 bases). Looked up from germline, CDR1 is MDHEN and CDR2 is SYDVKM. The V gene lost 3 bases and the J gene lost 4 bases, with 10 bases spanning the gap. The CDR3 sequence is 14 residues long. The CDR3 sequence is CASSLTDQNQPQHF. CDR3 nucleotides: TGTGCCAGCAGTTTGACAGACCAAAATCAGCCCCAGCATTTT.

This rearrangement joins TRBV6-1 to TRBJ2-7; D is perhaps TRBD1 (5 bases). CDR1 and CDR2 from the germline V gene are MNHNS and SASEGT. V dropped 5 bases and J dropped 3 bases, with 5 bases sitting between them. The CDR3 contains 11 residues. The CDR3 region is CASSRGYEQYF. The CDR3 nucleotides read TGTGCCAGCAGTAGGGGCTACGAGCAGTACTTC.

The genes are TRBV6-1 and TRBJ2-6; D is ambiguous. The V gene lost 6 bases and the J gene lost 0 bases, with 3 bases spanning the gap. In germline, CDR1 is MNHNS, CDR2 SASEGT. The CDR3 runs 13 residues. This CDR3 reads CASSSSGANVLTF. The CDR3 DNA is TGTGCCAGCAGCTCCTCTGGGGCCAACGTCCTGACTTTC.

CDR3 sequence (DNA): TGTGCCACCAGCAGAGGGGAACTTTACGAGCAGTACTTC. Protein product: CATSRGELYEQYF. The chain recombines TRBV15 with TRBJ2-7; D is ambiguous. Per germline, CDR1 LNHNV and CDR2 YYDKDF (reference sequence). Trimming cost V 1 base and J 4 bases, with 8 bases left between them. There are 13 residues in the CDR3.